This entry lists 26 T cell receptor beta chains sequenced from one sample in a study of T-cell memory formation after mild COVID-19. In TCRdb, the 5' RACE reads were re-called with MiXCR into one record per CDR3 protein. This sample carries 150,000 to 200,000 distinct CDR3 sequences, 10% to 15% of them seen once, and the ten largest clones take roughly 3.4%. The sequenced sample consisted of PBMCs or a T cell subset sorted from them (not recorded which). These receptors all come from a man younger than 30 who had mild COVID-19 (a few samples of this study predate the infection). Cell type and time point are not known.

This clonotype was seen at least ten times. J is TRBJ2-3 and V is TRBV12-3 or TRBV12-4, with 10 bases fitting TRBD2. The CDR3 spans 15 residues. Trimming took 6 bases from V and 7 from J; bases not matched to a gene: 10. This CDR3 is CASSYRSGGQNTQYF. CDR3 in DNA: TGTGCCAGCAGCTATCGTAGCGGGGGGCAGAATACGCAGTATTTT.

The sample holds many counts of this clonotype. J is TRBJ2-7 and V is TRBV7-2; D is ambiguous. Germline values: CDR1 SGHTA, CDR2 FQGNSA. The ends were cut back, 1 base at V and 6 bases at J, with 13 bases in the middle. CDR3 size: 14 residues. In nucleotides, the CDR3 is TGTGCCAGCAGCTTAGTCCACCCGGGCCTCGAGCAGTACGTC. This codes for CASSLVHPGLEQYV.

The CDR3 nucleotides are TGTGCCAGCAGCTTTTACCGGGACTCCCAAGAGACCCAGTACTTC. This encodes CASSFYRDSQETQYF. This chain uses TRBV11-2 with TRBJ2-5, with D tentatively TRBD2 (6 bases). The ends were cut back, 3 bases at V and 1 base at J, with 12 bases in the middle. This CDR3 is 15 amino acids long. CDR1 is SGHAT and CDR2 is FQNNGV in the germline V gene.

The chain combines TRBV24-1 with TRBJ1-2; the D gene is possibly TRBD1 (6 bases). V lost 3 bases, J lost 3 bases, and 16 bases lay in between. The V gene's germline CDR1 is KGHDR and CDR2 SFDVKD. The CDR3 sequence is 16 residues long. In nucleotides, the CDR3 is TGTGCCACCAGTGATGCCGGGACACCGAACTACTATGGCTACACCTTC. This sequence encodes CATSDAGTPNYYGYTF.

J is TRBJ1-2 and V is TRBV20-1, with unresolved D. V gave up 3 bases and J gave up 3 bases, with 20 bases separating them. Germline CDR1 reads DFQATT; CDR2 reads SNEGSKA (reference sequence). There are 16 residues in the CDR3. The chain's CDR3 is CSASDLGGGIDYGYTF. The CDR3 DNA reads as TGCAGTGCTAGTGATCTGGGTGGAGGGATTGACTATGGCTACACCTTC.

This clonotype was recorded many times. This chain links TRBV7-8 with TRBJ1-1, with D possibly being TRBD1 (5 bases). The CDR3 spans 14 residues. Trimming took 7 bases from V and 4 from J, leaving 16 bases between them. The germline V gene has CDR1 SGHVS and CDR2 FQNEAQ. The CDR3 is CASTMTDLGTEAFF. The CDR3 nucleotides are TGTGCCAGCACCATGACAGACCTTGGCACTGAAGCTTTCTTT.

The genes are TRBV10-3 and TRBJ1-2; the match to TRBD1 covers 9 bases. CDR1 is ENHRY, CDR2 SYGVKD, per germline. The junction had 10 bases not matched to a gene; V was cut back by 6 bases and J by 8 bases. The CDR3 loop spans 14 amino acids. CDR3 in DNA: TGTGCCATCAGGACCAGCACAGGGGGCGACGGCTACACCTTC. Translating it yields CAIRTSTGGDGYTF.

This clonotype appeared a few times. In DNA, the CDR3 is TGCGCCAGCAGCTCGGGACTTCGAGAGACCCAGTACTTC. Protein sequence: CASSSGLRETQYF. The chain carries TRBV5-1 and TRBJ2-5; D perhaps matches TRBD2 (6 bases). This CDR3 has 13 residues. Trimming pared 3 bases from V and 4 bases from J, leaving 10 bases between. Germline CDR1 and CDR2: SGHRS and YFSETQ.

Many counts were recorded for this clonotype. J is TRBJ2-2 and V is TRBV5-1; D might be TRBD1 (5 bases). The CDR3 contains 14 residues. The V gene's germline CDR1 is SGHRS and CDR2 YFSETQ. V was clipped by 4 bases and J by 3 bases, with 10 bases between them. This CDR3 is CASSLQDHTGELFF. The CDR3 bases are TGCGCCAGCAGCCTACAGGACCACACCGGGGAGCTGTTTTTT.

This clonotype was counted a few times. The rearrangement links TRBV6-5 to TRBJ2-2, with TRBD1 matching over 8 bases. The germline CDR1 and CDR2 sequences are MNHEY and SVGAGI. CDR3 length equals 14 residues. V trimming: 6 bases; J trimming: 6 bases; junction bases outside the gene matches: 6. In DNA form, the CDR3 reads TGTGCCAGCAGCCGGGACAGGCTTTCCGGGGAGCTGTTTTTT. This sequence encodes CASSRDRLSGELFF.

This chain links TRBV11-2 with TRBJ1-2; D is unresolved. CDR3 length equals 14 residues. Germline assignment: CDR1 SGHAT and CDR2 FQNNGV. Trimming took off 1 base at V and 0 bases at J, with 6 bases between the two ends. The CDR3 coding sequence is TGTGCCAGCAGCTTAGTGACTACTAACTATGGCTACACCTTC. Translating gives CASSLVTTNYGYTF. Using reference TRBV11-2 and TRBJ1-2 for the parts outside the CDR3, the full variable domain is EAGVAQSPRYKIIEKRQSVAFWCNPISGHATLYWYQQILGQGPKLLIQFQNNGVVDDSQLPKDRFSAERLKGVDSTLKIQPAKLEDSAVYLCASSLVTTNYGYTFGSGTRLTVV.

The rearrangement uses TRBV7-6 and TRBJ1-6, with TRBD1 identical over 9 bases. Germline trimming cut 3 bases from V and 8 bases from J; bases unmatched to any gene: 11. CDR3 length: 17 amino acids. In germline, CDR1 is SGHVS, CDR2 FNYEAQ. In DNA, the CDR3 is TGTGCCAGCAGCTTGCGTACCGGGACAGGGTTTTATTCACCCCTCCACTTT. Translation: CASSLRTGTGFYSPLHF.

In this sample, this clonotype turned up a few times. CDR3: CASSETSATNEKLFF. The DNA of the CDR3 is TGTGCCAGTTCGGAGACATCGGCAACTAATGAAAAACTGTTTTTT. J is TRBJ1-4 and V is TRBV19, with no clear D. The CDR3 has 15 residues. CDR1 LNHDA and CDR2 SQIVND come from the germline V gene (reference sequence). V was pared by 8 bases and J by 0 bases, with 13 bases between.

This clonotype was picked up many times. V usage is TRBV10-3 and J usage is TRBJ2-2; the D is unclear. Per the germline V gene, CDR1 is ENHRY and CDR2 is SYGVKD. V was cut by 5 bases and J by 4 bases, with 2 bases left in between. The CDR3 sequence is 11 residues long. The CDR3: CAISFTGELFF. The CDR3 region has the DNA TGTGCCATCAGTTTCACCGGGGAGCTGTTTTTT.

This clonotype has just a few counts. The conserved closing phenylalanine or tryptophan is absent in this CDR3, likely reflecting a read error. No DNA is shown, since the ends of the CDR3 on it are uncertain; the CDR3 is the one TCRdb lists. The V gene is TRBV12-3 or TRBV12-4, the J gene TRBJ1-4; the tabulated D call, TRBD1, remains unverified against the DNA. From its first to its last residue, the CDR3 has 13 amino acids. CDR3 protein: CASSQKTGTTKLL.

This clonotype showed up just a few times. J is TRBJ1-2 and V is TRBV5-1; D not resolved. This CDR3 is 15 amino acids long. Germline values: CDR1 SGHRS, CDR2 YFSETQ. The V and J ends lost 1 base and 4 bases respectively, with 14 bases between them. The CDR3 DNA sequence: TGCGCCAGCAGCTTGAAAGGTGGTAGCGGCTATGGCTACACCTTC. Encoded protein: CASSLKGGSGYGYTF.

The rearrangement joins TRBV24-1 to TRBJ2-2; D is tentatively TRBD1 or TRBD2 (5 bases each). V lost 7 bases, J lost 3 bases, and 8 bases lay in between. Germline CDR1 and CDR2: KGHDR and SFDVKD. This CDR3 has 13 residues. The CDR3 spells CATSGTYTGELFF. CDR3 DNA: TGTGCCACCAGCGGGACCTACACCGGGGAGCTGTTTTTT.

This clonotype has only a few counts. The rearrangement links TRBV12-3 or TRBV12-4 to TRBJ1-1, with D perhaps TRBD1 (5 bases). The CDR3 sequence is 13 residues long. The ends were cut back, 3 bases at V and 5 bases at J, with 10 bases in the middle. The CDR3 sequence: CASSLGDRTEAFF. Written as DNA, the CDR3 is TGTGCCAGCAGTTTGGGGGATAGAACTGAAGCTTTCTTT.

This clonotype was picked up a small number of times. The chain has TRBV12-3 or TRBV12-4 and TRBJ2-1; no firm D call. Trimming removed 5 bases at V and 6 bases at J, with 5 bases between. CDR3 length: 11 amino acids. As DNA, the CDR3 is TGTGCCAGCAGTCTCATCAATGAGCAGTTCTTC. It translates to CASSLINEQFF.

The chain recombines TRBV7-9 with TRBJ2-4, with D tentatively TRBD1 or TRBD2 (6 bases each). Germline loops: CDR1 SEHNR, CDR2 FQNEAQ (reference sequence). CDR3 size: 15 residues. V was trimmed by 2 bases and J by 9 bases, leaving 17 bases between them. CDR3: CASSLSGGEWSIQYF. The CDR3 nucleotides are TGTGCCAGCAGCTTATCCGGGGGCGAATGGAGCATTCAGTACTTC.

V usage is TRBV5-6 and J usage is TRBJ2-1, with 7 bases lining up with TRBD2. This CDR3 region has 15 residues. Trimming removed 4 bases from V and 7 bases from J; junction bases left unmatched: 11. Germline CDR1 reads SGHDT; CDR2 reads YYEEEE. The CDR3 sequence is CASSRPGLILNEQFF. As DNA, the CDR3 is TGTGCCAGCAGCCGTCCGGGACTAATTTTAAATGAGCAGTTCTTC.

This clonotype was counted a few times. The rearrangement links TRBV7-3 to TRBJ2-7, with 9 nucleotides matching TRBD1. CDR1 and CDR2 from the germline V gene are SGHTA and FQGTGA. The CDR3 extends over 15 amino acids. The V and J ends lost 3 bases and 3 bases, in that order; junction bases with no gene match: 6. CDR3 nucleotides: TGTGCCAGCAGCTTGAATCCGGGACAGGGCTACGAGCAGTACTTC. This translates into CASSLNPGQGYEQYF.

The chain recombines TRBV5-1 with TRBJ2-6; D may be TRBD1 (6 bases). Germline V CDR1 and CDR2: SGHRS, YFSETQ. Trimming stripped 0 bases from V and 0 bases from J, with 13 bases between. The CDR3 runs to 18 residues. The CDR3 nucleotides are TGCGCCAGCAGCTTGGATGGCCAGGGGAGCTCTGGGGCCAACGTCCTGACTTTC. Translating it yields CASSLDGQGSSGANVLTF.

The chain combines TRBV11-2 with TRBJ2-5, with D perhaps TRBD2 (6 bases). V was cut by 4 bases and J by 4 bases, with 16 bases left in between. Germline assignment: CDR1 SGHAT and CDR2 FQNNGV. CDR3 length equals 15 residues. The CDR3 DNA is TGTGCCAGCAGCTATAGTGCGGGGAGTGGAGAGACCCAGTACTTC. This codes for CASSYSAGSGETQYF. Full variable domain (missing parts from reference TRBV11-2 and TRBJ2-5): EAGVAQSPRYKIIEKRQSVAFWCNPISGHATLYWYQQILGQGPKLLIQFQNNGVVDDSQLPKDRFSAERLKGVDSTLKIQPAKLEDSAVYLCASSYSAGSGETQYFGPGTRLLVL.

At least ten counts were recorded for this clonotype. V usage is TRBV25-1 and J usage is TRBJ1-2; D is perhaps TRBD1 (5 bases). Trimming removed 2 bases from V and 3 bases from J, with 13 bases in between. The CDR3 runs 15 residues. Per the germline V gene, CDR1 is MGHDK and CDR2 is SYGVNS. The CDR3 loop is CASSETAEGDYGYTF. In DNA form, the CDR3 reads TGTGCCAGCAGTGAAACTGCAGAAGGGGACTATGGCTACACCTTC.

This chain joins TRBV6-5 and TRBJ1-5; the D is unclear. Germline CDR1 MNHEY, CDR2 SVGAGI. V dropped 5 bases and J dropped 3 bases, with 8 bases sitting between them. The CDR3 sequence is 13 residues long. The CDR3 nucleotides are TGTGCCAGCAGTCCGAGGGCCAATCAGCCCCAGCATTTT. Its protein is CASSPRANQPQHF.